The sequence of this T cell receptor (beta chain) was determined in a study of blood T cells in healthy people across ages. Trimming took 4 bases from V and 4 from J, leaving 8 bases between them. Germline CDR1 is SQVTM and CDR2 is ANQGSEA. The CDR3 totals 12 residues. Sample-barcoded 5' priming and a J-beta primer mix drove a second PCR of roughly 6 to 12 cycles. MiXCR was run by TCRdb on the 5' RACE reads, yielding one entry per CDR3 protein. The profile covers about 640,000 distinct CDR3 sequences, with around three fifths appearing a single time and roughly 34% taken by the ten largest. The TCR originated in a man in his 60s in good health. Sample: blood. The V and J genes are TRBV29-1 and TRBJ1-5; D not certain. The CDR3 coding sequence is TGCAGCGTTGGAGGGTCAAATCAGCCCCAGCATTTT. This gives the protein CSVGGSNQPQHF.